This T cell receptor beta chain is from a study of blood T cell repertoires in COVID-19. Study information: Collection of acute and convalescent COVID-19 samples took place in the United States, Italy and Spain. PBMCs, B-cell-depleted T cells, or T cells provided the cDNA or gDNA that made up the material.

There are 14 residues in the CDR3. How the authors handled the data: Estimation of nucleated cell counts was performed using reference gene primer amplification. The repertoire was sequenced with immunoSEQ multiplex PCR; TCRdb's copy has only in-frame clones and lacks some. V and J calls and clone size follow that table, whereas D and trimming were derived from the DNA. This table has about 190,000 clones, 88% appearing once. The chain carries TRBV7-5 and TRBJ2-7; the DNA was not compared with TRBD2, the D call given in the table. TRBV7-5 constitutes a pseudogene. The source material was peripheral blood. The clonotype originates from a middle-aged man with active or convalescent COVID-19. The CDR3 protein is CANPPDLSSYEQYF. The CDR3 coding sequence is TGTGCCAACCCCCCGGACTTGAGCTCCTACGAGCAGTACTTC.